Listed here are 21 T cell receptor beta chains from one sample, sequenced in a study of control samples from healthy donors and cancer patients. The repertoire was sequenced with immunoSEQ multiplex PCR; TCRdb's copy has only in-frame clones and lacks some. The sample carries 60,000 to 75,000 clones, about 87% recorded once. The sample comprised blood. Source of these receptors: a man in his fifties in good health.

In DNA form, the CDR3 reads TGTGCCAGTTTACTTAGGCCCTATGGCTACACCTTC. It translates to CASLLRPYGYTF. This rearrangement joins TRBV19 to TRBJ1-2, with D hard to call. With 8 bases removed from V and 4 bases from J, the gap between germline ends came to 11 bases. Germline lookup yields CDR1 LNHDA and CDR2 SQIVND (reference sequence). The CDR3 spans 12 residues.

This chain connects TRBV27 to TRBJ2-2; 12 bases fit TRBD2. The germline CDR1 and CDR2 sequences are MNHEY and SMNVEV (reference sequence). The CDR3 has 17 amino acids. Trimming removed 5 bases from V and 3 bases from J; junction bases left unmatched: 7. For the CDR3, the DNA is TGTGCCAGCAGTAGACTAGCGGGGGACCTTTACACCGGGGAGCTGTTTTTT. Amino acid sequence: CASSRLAGDLYTGELFF.

V is TRBV30 and J is TRBJ1-4, with D possibly being TRBD1 (5 bases). The V and J ends lost 0 bases and 8 bases respectively, with 10 bases between them. The V gene's germline CDR1 is GTSNPN and CDR2 SVGIG (reference sequence). The CDR3 consists of 13 residues. DNA of the CDR3: TGTGCCTGGAGTGTACGTACAGGCGAAAAACTGTTTTTT. Translated: CAWSVRTGEKLFF.

V and J are TRBV4-1 and TRBJ1-5; D gene unclear. V gave up 1 base and J gave up 6 bases, with 10 bases separating them. CDR1 and CDR2 (germline): MGHRA, YSYEKL. This CDR3 contains 14 residues. The CDR3 nucleotides read TGCGCCAGCAGCCAAGTAGAGGGTAGTCAGCCCCAGCATTTT. It encodes CASSQVEGSQPQHF.

The rearrangement links TRBV7-2 to TRBJ1-1; D gene ambiguous. Trimming shortened V by 5 bases and J by 0 bases, and 10 bases separated the two germline ends. Per the germline V gene, CDR1 is SGHTA and CDR2 is FQGNSA. CDR3 size: 14 residues. This chain's CDR3 is CASSPEGMNTEAFF. The CDR3 region has the DNA TGTGCCAGCAGCCCCGAGGGCATGAACACTGAAGCTTTCTTT.

The V gene is TRBV5-1, the J gene TRBJ1-6, with TRBD1 matching over 9 bases. The germline CDR1 and CDR2 sequences are SGHRS and YFSETQ. V lost 0 bases, J lost 0 bases, and 10 bases stayed unmatched. This CDR3 comprises 20 residues. CDR3 loop: CASSLVPGQGISSYNSPLHF. The CDR3 nucleotides are TGCGCCAGCAGCTTGGTCCCAGGACAGGGGATTAGCTCCTATAATTCACCCCTCCACTTT.

The chain carries TRBV27 and TRBJ1-1; D call uncertain. The CDR3 is 14 amino acids. Germline lookup yields CDR1 MNHEY and CDR2 SMNVEV (reference sequence). V was trimmed by 3 bases and J by 4 bases, leaving 12 bases between them. The CDR3 nucleotides are TGTGCCAGCAGTTTGGCCCCGCTGGGCACTGAAGCTTTCTTT. It translates to CASSLAPLGTEAFF.

This clone was seen only a few times. The chain carries TRBV9 and TRBJ2-3, with TRBD2 matching 7 bases. The CDR3 extends over 15 amino acids. V was pared by 4 bases and J by 4 bases, with 9 bases of the junction left unmatched. Per the germline V gene, CDR1 is SGDLS and CDR2 is YYNGEE. CDR3 nucleotide sequence: TGTGCCAGCAGCAAACGGGGGGAGAGAGCAGATACGCAGTATTTT. Translating gives CASSKRGERADTQYF.

The chain employs TRBV5-6 and TRBJ2-1; 8 bases match TRBD2. From germline, CDR1 is SGHDT and CDR2 YYEEEE. The length of the CDR3 is 16 residues. After removal of 2 bases from V and 4 bases from J, the junction contained 8 bases not matched to a gene. The CDR3 sequence: CASSLSGTRGYNEQFF. DNA of the CDR3: TGTGCCAGCAGCTTATCCGGGACTAGGGGTTACAATGAGCAGTTCTTC.

The chain couples TRBV29-1 to TRBJ1-5; D is uncertain. There are 12 residues in the CDR3. CDR1 and CDR2 from the germline V gene are SQVTM and ANQGSEA. With 0 bases removed from V and 4 bases from J, the gap between germline ends came to 4 bases. The CDR3 nucleotides are TGCAGCGTTGAAGAGGCGAATCAGCCCCAGCATTTT. It yields the protein CSVEEANQPQHF.

This chain uses TRBV29-1 with TRBJ1-2; 8 nucleotides line up with TRBD1. The V gene's germline CDR1 is SQVTM and CDR2 ANQGSEA. The CDR3 has 13 residues. V gave up 6 bases and J gave up 6 bases; unmatched junction bases: 9. The CDR3 is CSVASGGAHGYTF. CDR3 coding DNA: TGCAGCGTGGCATCAGGGGGCGCACATGGCTACACCTTC.

The chain links TRBV3-1 (or the pseudogene TRBV3-2) to TRBJ1-2; a possible D gene is TRBD1 (5 bases). This CDR3 region has 13 residues. The V and J ends lost 3 bases and 7 bases respectively, with 12 bases between them. Germline V CDR1 and CDR2: LGHDT, YNNKEL (reference sequence). CDR3 sequence reads: CASSHGGLSGYTF. The CDR3 nucleotides are TGTGCCAGCAGCCACGGGGGTTTGTCTGGCTACACCTTC.

The chain combines TRBV9 with TRBJ2-3; 7 bases line up with TRBD1. This CDR3 is built from 16 residues. Per the germline V gene, CDR1 is SGDLS and CDR2 is YYNGEE. Germline trimming cut 3 bases from V and 2 bases from J; bases unmatched to any gene: 9. The CDR3 coding sequence is TGTGCCAGCAGCGCCTCAGGGGGAATCGACACAGATACGCAGTATTTT. Amino acids: CASSASGGIDTDTQYF. Combining the CDR3 with reference TRBV9 and TRBJ2-3 gives the whole variable domain DSGVTQTPKHLITATGQRVTLRCSPRSGDLSVYWYQQSLDQGLQFLIQYYNGEERAKGNILERFSAQQFPDLHSELNLSSLELGDSALYFCASSASGGIDTDTQYFGPGTRLTVL.

The J gene is TRBJ2-1, the V gene TRBV7-9; 9 nucleotides line up with TRBD2. Trimming at V came to 11 bases and at J to 1 base, leaving 15 bases not matched to a gene. Per germline, CDR1 SEHNR and CDR2 FQNEAQ (reference sequence). The length of the CDR3 is 17 residues. Here the CDR3 reads CASASGGPSESYNEQFF. In DNA form, the CDR3 reads TGTGCCTCTGCCAGCGGGGGGCCATCGGAGTCCTACAATGAGCAGTTCTTC.

This sequence joins TRBV28 and TRBJ1-2; the D gene is possibly TRBD1 (6 bases). The germline V gene encodes CDR1 MDHEN and CDR2 SYDVKM. This CDR3 comprises 14 residues. Trimming pared 3 bases from V and 2 bases from J, leaving 10 bases between. The chain's CDR3 is CASSLGGRNYGYTF. CDR3 in DNA: TGTGCCAGCAGTTTGGGGGGCAGAAACTATGGCTACACCTTC.

The genes are TRBV11-2 and TRBJ2-3; 7 bases map to TRBD1. There are 16 residues in the CDR3. V dropped 4 bases and J dropped 0; count of bases not matched to a gene: 7. The germline gives CDR1 SGHAT, CDR2 FQNNGV. This CDR3 is CASSYGQDSSTDTQYF. CDR3 nucleotide sequence: TGTGCCAGCAGCTATGGACAGGACTCTAGCACAGATACGCAGTATTTT.

This chain links TRBV7-9 with TRBJ1-1, with unresolved D. The CDR3 is 14 amino acids. Germline V gives CDR1 SEHNR, CDR2 FQNEAQ (reference sequence). Trimming removed 2 bases at V and 1 base at J, with 8 bases between. CDR3 in amino acids: CASSLQGWNTEAFF. CDR3 bases: TGTGCCAGCAGCTTACAAGGCTGGAACACTGAAGCTTTCTTT.

The V and J genes are TRBV28 and TRBJ1-2, with a weak D call TRBD1 (5 bases). Per the germline V gene, CDR1 is MDHEN and CDR2 is SYDVKM. V was trimmed by 3 bases and J by 7 bases, leaving 9 bases between them. CDR3 length: 12 residues. The CDR3 sequence: CASSFAGGGYTF. CDR3 sequence (DNA): TGTGCCAGCAGTTTCGCTGGGGGTGGCTACACCTTC.

This clone was counted only a few times. V and J are TRBV19 and TRBJ2-1, with TRBD2 as a possible D gene (6 bases). The CDR3 runs to 14 residues. The V end was cut by 8 bases, the J end by 0 bases, with 11 bases between. Germline assignment: CDR1 LNHDA and CDR2 SQIVND (reference sequence). Here the CDR3 DNA reads TGTGCCAGTCAGGGACTCAGCTCCTACAATGAGCAGTTCTTC. Residues: CASQGLSSYNEQFF.

V and J are TRBV25-1 and TRBJ1-6; the D is unclear. Germline CDR1 MGHDK, CDR2 SYGVNS. The CDR3 loop spans 13 amino acids. Trimming took 5 bases from V and 9 from J, leaving 11 bases between them. Written as DNA, the CDR3 is TGTGCCAGCAGTCCCAAAGGGAGTTCACCCCTCCACTTT. It is translated as CASSPKGSSPLHF.

In this sample, this clone turned up a few times. Distinct nucleotide sequences in the sample also encode this CDR3. The genes are TRBV29-1 and TRBJ2-3, with D hard to call. This CDR3 contains 10 residues. Germline lookup yields CDR1 SQVTM and CDR2 ANQGSEA. Trimming cost V 4 bases and J 3 bases, with 2 bases left between them. The CDR3 reads CSVGTDTQYF. CDR3 nucleotide sequence: TGCAGCGTTGGGACAGATACGCAGTATTTT.